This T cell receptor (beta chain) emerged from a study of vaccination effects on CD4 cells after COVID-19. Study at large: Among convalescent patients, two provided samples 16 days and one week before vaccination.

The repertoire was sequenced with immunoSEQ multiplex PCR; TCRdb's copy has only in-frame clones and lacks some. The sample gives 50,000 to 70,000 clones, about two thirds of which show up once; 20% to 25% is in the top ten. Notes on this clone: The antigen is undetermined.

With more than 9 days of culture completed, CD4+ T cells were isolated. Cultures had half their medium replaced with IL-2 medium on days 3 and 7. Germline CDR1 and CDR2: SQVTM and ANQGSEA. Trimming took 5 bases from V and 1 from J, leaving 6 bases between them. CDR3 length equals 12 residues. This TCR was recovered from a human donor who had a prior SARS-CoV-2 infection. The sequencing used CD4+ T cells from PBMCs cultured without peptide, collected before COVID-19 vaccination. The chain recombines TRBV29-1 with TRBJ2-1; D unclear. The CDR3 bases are TGCAGCGTTTCAGTGTCCTACAATGAGCAGTTCTTC. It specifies CSVSVSYNEQFF.